This T cell receptor beta chain was recorded in a study of CD8 T cells in Susac syndrome. TCR beta was sequenced from blood CD8+ and CD4+ T cells. The germline V gene encodes CDR1 DFQATT and CDR2 SNEGSKA (reference sequence). V shed 6 bases and J shed 6 bases, with 11 bases lying between them. The CDR3 spans 12 residues. RNA amounts of 0.5 to 1 ug underwent reverse transcription with random hexamers. Each CDR3 protein gets one entry after TCRdb re-called the immunoSEQ multiplex PCR reads with MiXCR. The repertoire holds approximately 150,000 distinct CDR3 sequences, with about 94% as singletons. The sequence came from a human donor with multiple sclerosis. The chain joins TRBV20-1 to TRBJ2-2; a weak D match, TRBD2 (5 bases). Sequenced: CD4+ T cells from PBMCs. The CDR3, as DNA: TGCAGTGCCAACCCTAGCCCCGGGGAGCTGTTTTTT. Its protein is CSANPSPGELFF.